Many counts were recorded for the clone carrying this TCR beta chain. Its specificity is unknown. These data are taken from a study of T cells in Graves' hyperthyroidism and ophthalmopathy. Study overall: It was at initial diagnosis, before any treatment, that peripheral blood was collected.

Researchers took RNA transcripts and amplified the TCR beta CDR3 regions from them. When the TCR CDR3 underwent first-round RT-PCR, the HTBI primer set was used. TCRdb fed the multiplex PCR reads into MiXCR, producing one record per CDR3 protein. Seen here are about 590,000 distinct CDR3 sequences, 15% to 18% observed once, and the top ten hold roughly 7.3%. Uncontrolled infection, other autoimmune disease, pregnancy or lactation excluded patients. Every diagnosis used clinical symptoms, serum thyroxine and TRAb, thyroid ultrasound and orbital computed tomography. Germline CDR1 MNHEY, CDR2 SVGEGT. This CDR3 spans 14 amino acids. V shed 5 bases, J shed 5 bases, and the junction held 8 bases outside the gene matches. Study results and limitations: Blood also contained most expanded thyroid clonotypes above 0.001.

The sequenced sample was blood. The source is a woman aged 25 to 45 with Graves' hyperthyroidism. This sequence joins TRBV6-2 or TRBV6-3 and TRBJ1-1; 7 nucleotides match TRBD1. CDR3 region: CASSDTGVTTEAFF. In DNA form, the CDR3 reads TGTGCCAGCAGTGACACAGGGGTTACGACTGAAGCTTTCTTT.